Listed below are T cell receptor beta chains from one sample, sequenced in a study of Ad26.COV2.S vaccination and SARS-CoV-2 variants. Profiling relied on immunoSEQ multiplex PCR, and the TCRdb table lists in-frame clones only, not all of them. The table lists around 350,000 clones, around 84% of them singletons. Here the sequenced sample was peripheral blood, taken in a trial of Ad26.COV2.S vaccine versus placebo. The receptors come from a person between 18 and 65 years old who received the Ad26.COV2.S COVID-19 vaccine or a placebo. Both conserved end residues are part of each CDR3. The order of the fields is V gene, CDR3 protein.

v_call: TRBV7-8; cdr3_aa: CASSFTSDVSYEQYF
v_call: TRBV7-9; cdr3_aa: CASSRSANIQYF
v_call: TRBV3-1/TRBV3-2; cdr3_aa: CASSHISSTAGGYTF
v_call: TRBV14; cdr3_aa: CASSQDRGAGELFF
v_call: TRBV6-5; cdr3_aa: CASSSDRGYGYTF
v_call: TRBV5-1; cdr3_aa: CASTPGGANVLTF
v_call: TRBV5-8; cdr3_aa: CASSLLDRRISTFDSPLHF
v_call: TRBV27; cdr3_aa: CASSFLNTEAFF
v_call: TRBV11-2; cdr3_aa: CASSLDLWTSAYNEQFF
v_call: TRBV5-6; cdr3_aa: CASSLAGRFDEQYF
v_call: TRBV11-3; cdr3_aa: CASSLPGDGCETQYF
v_call: TRBV29-1; cdr3_aa: CSVVTGPSTDTQYF
v_call: TRBV7-2; cdr3_aa: CASSLDAQGSYEQYF
v_call: TRBV2; cdr3_aa: CASSFQGINEKLFF
v_call: TRBV7-2; cdr3_aa: CASSPGLAREQYF
v_call: TRBV19; cdr3_aa: CASSQAWGLDTQYF
v_call: TRBV2; cdr3_aa: CASSAPGRVYQETQYF
v_call: TRBV2; cdr3_aa: CASSPGRGAAYNEQFF
v_call: TRBV6-1; cdr3_aa: CASSEARGTGRYGGNSPLHF
v_call: TRBV5-4; cdr3_aa: CASSLDSDGEQFF
v_call: TRBV5-1; cdr3_aa: CASSLDSRGGYEQYF
v_call: TRBV7-2; cdr3_aa: CASSLRQGDGQYF
v_call: TRBV5-1; cdr3_aa: CASSAGTGGSYGYTF
v_call: TRBV5-1; cdr3_aa: CASSGGPADTQYF
v_call: TRBV28; cdr3_aa: CASSYLGLYNEQFF
v_call: TRBV28; cdr3_aa: CASSLLRGPLSGANVLTF
v_call: TRBV2; cdr3_aa: CASSPLGRGGYNEQFF
v_call: TRBV20-1; cdr3_aa: CSASRQGAGTEAFF
v_call: TRBV6-1; cdr3_aa: CASSEEEGGPYSGEAYNEQFF
v_call: TRBV5-1; cdr3_aa: CASSLVAGANTGELFF
v_call: TRBV4-3; cdr3_aa: CASSQVSSGAYEQYF
v_call: TRBV2; cdr3_aa: CASSGRGLYEQYF
v_call: TRBV6-2/TRBV6-3; cdr3_aa: CASSYWGGTAKNIQYF
v_call: TRBV12-3/TRBV12-4; cdr3_aa: CASSWGARYEQYF
v_call: TRBV7-8; cdr3_aa: CASSQLDGRSDTQYF
v_call: TRBV11-2; cdr3_aa: CASTPGESNYGYTF
v_call: TRBV7-2; cdr3_aa: CASSQLVSSGRFGYEQYF
v_call: TRBV5-1; cdr3_aa: CASSFPGEETQYF
v_call: TRBV28; cdr3_aa: CASSSGTTQGETQYF
v_call: TRBV28; cdr3_aa: CASSLTAPGKLFF
v_call: TRBV9; cdr3_aa: CASSVFGGSGNEQFF